This T cell receptor (beta chain) came from a study of cytomegalovirus exposure and HLA in healthy donors. Overall study results and limits: Later analysis showed most CMV-associated TCR beta chains appearing HLA-restricted. HLA alleles were associated with around 17,000 TCR beta sequences in a later analysis at 0.05 false discovery rate.

This clone has a single count. The antigen remains unidentified. Sequence at one end of the junction differs from germline and may be a read error. Germline V gives CDR1 SEHNR, CDR2 FQNEAQ (reference sequence). The CDR3 has 13 amino acids. 60 Vbeta and 13 Jbeta primers were used in PCR. Sequencing was performed with immunoSEQ multiplex PCR; in TCRdb, only in-frame clones are kept and a portion is missing. The sample records 150,000 to 200,000 clones, 81% being singletons. The sequence was obtained from a woman aged 25 to 45 in good health and CMV-seronegative. The chain links TRBV7-9 to TRBJ2-5; D is unclear. Sample: PBMCs. The CDR3 loop reads CSSSLDARETQYF. The CDR3 DNA sequence: TGTTCCAGCAGCTTAGATGCTCGGGAGACCCAGTACTTC.